This TCR beta chain was sequenced for a study of blood T cells in healthy people across ages (dated by TCRdb to 2015 to 2017). In the study overall: In model experiments, template switching captured roughly one uniquely barcoded TCR beta cDNA molecule for every two T cells. To track age-related changes in TCR beta repertoire diversity, the study relied on deep sequencing normalized with unique cDNA molecular identifiers. Four age groups were formed from the donors: young (average approximately 15 years), middle-aged (approximately 39), aged (about 62) and long-lived (less than 85). To avoid experimental bias, donors of different ages were distributed randomly across sequencing lanes. Two additional independent replicas of 1 million unique cDNA reads from the same blood draw were analyzed for two donors (one aged 18 to 30 and one aged 80 or older).

The research as a whole found: As age increased, observed TCR beta diversity per million T cells dropped in a roughly linear way, and a significant reduction was already evident by age 40. Compared with the aged group, the long-lived group had more naive CD4+ T cells, fewer expanded clones and increased TCR diversity, suggesting age selection. Because the CMV infection status of the donors was unknown, age-related changes in expanded clonotypes may potentially have been confounded. Estimates of total diversity from one million sequenced T cells were regarded as lower bounds and underestimates. A strong correlation was found between observed TCR beta diversity and the percentage of naive T cells measured by flow cytometry. Because profiling used bulk unsorted PBMCs, naive and antigen-experienced compartments could not be compared conclusively.

For CDR1 and CDR2, the germline V gene (reference sequence) lists DFQATT and SNEGSKA. The CDR3 covers 15 residues, taking in both the cysteine and the phenylalanine. Only the CDR3 DNA stays, 45 bases, in frame from base 1. The V end gives up 5 bases and the J end 8 bases, leaving 17 bases in the junction not matched to a gene. This clonotype showed up just a few times. Its cognate antigen has yet to be identified. No base-level quality is on record; no much larger clone is a single base apart. Libraries were made using 5' RACE. The run used an Illumina HiSeq 2500. A second about 7 to 12 cycle PCR used a sample-barcoded 5' primer and a J-beta primer mix. A template-switch 5' adaptor carrying 12 random nucleotides introduced a unique molecular identifier onto each TCR beta cDNA molecule. Each sample yielded at least 3 million CDR3-containing paired-end reads. The Mint cDNA synthesis kit, primed by a TRBC-specific oligonucleotide, was used to synthesize first-strand cDNA from all RNA. After uracil-DNA glycosylase treatment, a first 18-cycle PCR used universal primers M1SS and BC2_uni_R on all cDNA. Concerning the study's data processing: Normalization of each sample was performed by random selection of 1 million high-quality reads, each carrying a distinct molecular identifier. Reads sharing molecular identifiers were discarded rather than binned into consensus sequences. CDR3 identification, clonotype clustering and error correction used MiTCR with a Q25 quality threshold and the strictest error-elimination algorithm. A nonparametric unseen species model using Euler transformation provided a lower-bound estimate of total TCR beta diversity. The public reads were run again by TCRdb, first through fastp at Q25 and then through MiXCR, and only productive beta chains were kept. Each entry merges the rows of one CDR3 protein and shows their most common DNA and genes. TCRdb assigned the V and J calls; the authors' analysis was not used. The table for this sample lists around 710,000 distinct CDR3 sequences; about 40% of them were counted only once. In total, the top ten clones hold 20% to 25% of the sample.

Donors were under 40 systemically healthy Caucasian individuals from Russia aged roughly 6 to 95 years. Each donor gave approximately 10 milliliters of peripheral blood, collected into EDTA-treated Vacutainer tubes. Ficoll-Paque density-gradient centrifugation was used to isolate PBMCs, with at least 7 million obtained per sample. Total RNA was extracted from PBMCs with Trizol reagent, with at least 5.5 micrograms obtained per sample. The percentages of naive CD45RAhigh/CD27high T cells were determined by flow cytometry on a PBMC aliquot from every donor. The receptor chain draws on TRBV20-1 and TRBJ1-2, with TRBD1 identical over 7 junction bases. This clonotype was obtained from a woman aged 55-70 years in good health. The sample was blood. The CDR3 reads CSAPPPNAGGWGYTF. The nucleotide sequence reads as follows: TGCAGTGCTCCCCCCCCCAACGCAGGGGGTTGGGGCTACACCTTC.